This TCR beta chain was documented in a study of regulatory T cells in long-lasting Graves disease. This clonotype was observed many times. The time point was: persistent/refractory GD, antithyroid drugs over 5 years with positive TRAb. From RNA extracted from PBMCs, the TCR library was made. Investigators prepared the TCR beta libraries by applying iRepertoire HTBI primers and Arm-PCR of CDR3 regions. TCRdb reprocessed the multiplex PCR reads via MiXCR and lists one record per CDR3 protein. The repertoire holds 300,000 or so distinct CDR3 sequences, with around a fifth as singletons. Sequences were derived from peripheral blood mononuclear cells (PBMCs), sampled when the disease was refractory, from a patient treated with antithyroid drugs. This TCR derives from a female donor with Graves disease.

The CDR3 coding sequence is TGTGCCAGCAGTTTGCCTTATGGGGGCTACACCTTC. This translates into CASSLPYGGYTF. The chain has TRBV28 and TRBJ1-2; D unclear. The ends were cut back, 3 bases at V and 8 bases at J, with 10 bases in the middle. Per the germline V gene, CDR1 is MDHEN and CDR2 is SYDVKM. The length of the CDR3 is 12 residues.